Below, 24 T cell receptor beta chains from the same sample are listed, as sequenced in a study of breast tumors, draining lymph nodes, adjacent tissues. TCRdb called the multiplex PCR reads again in MiXCR, with one record for every CDR3 protein. The table has 85,000 to 120,000 distinct CDR3 sequences, about 30% seen once; the top ten hold approximately 5%. The lymph nodes were axillary draining lymph nodes from breast cancer patients. Material: axillary lymph node tissue. The source is a female donor with breast cancer. Some clones in this sample may be carry-over from other donors' samples.

This clonotype has a count of ten or more. The genes are TRBV9 and TRBJ1-2; 9 bases are a match to TRBD1. V trimming: 4 bases; J trimming: 3 bases; junction bases outside the gene matches: 7. This CDR3 comprises 15 residues. Germline V gives CDR1 SGDLS, CDR2 YYNGEE. CDR3 sequence (DNA): TGTGCCAGCAGCCAGGGGGACAGGGCGGACTATGGCTACACCTTC. Its protein product is CASSQGDRADYGYTF.

As to this clonotype: A much larger clone differs from this one at a single base, so this may be a read error. The chain joins TRBV18 to TRBJ2-7; the D gene could be TRBD1 or TRBD2 (5 bases each). Germline V gene data show CDR1 as KGHSH and CDR2 as LQKENI. CDR3 length equals 14 residues. V shed 4 bases and J shed 2 bases, with 12 bases lying between them. As DNA, the CDR3 is TGTGCCAGCTCACGACGGGGCGCAACCTACGAGCAGTACTTC. This codes for CASSRRGATYEQYF.

This clonotype occurred many times. This chain links TRBV18 with TRBJ2-2; TRBD1 or TRBD2 may be the D gene (5 bases each). This CDR3 spans 15 amino acids. The ends were cut back, 5 bases at V and 0 bases at J, with 10 bases in the middle. Germline-derived CDR1 and CDR2 are KGHSH and LQKENI. CDR3 in amino acids: CASSGTGPNTGELFF. Here the CDR3 DNA reads TGTGCCAGCTCAGGAACGGGGCCGAACACCGGGGAGCTGTTTTTT.

This clonotype was seen repeatedly, ten times or more. DNA of the CDR3: TGTGCCAGCAGCTTCCAGGGACTAGCGGGGGGTATTGAGCAGTTCTTC. As protein: CASSFQGLAGGIEQFF. V and J are TRBV7-9 and TRBJ2-1, with 15 bases lining up with TRBD2. V was pared by 3 bases and J by 9 bases, with 6 bases of the junction left unmatched. The CDR3 length is 16 residues. Germline-derived CDR1 and CDR2 are SEHNR and FQNEAQ (reference sequence).

The chain combines TRBV7-9 with TRBJ1-1; 8 bases line up with TRBD1. The ends lost 6 bases at V and 5 bases at J; junction bases unmatched: 5. Germline V gene sequence: CDR1 SEHNR, CDR2 FQNEAQ (reference sequence). The CDR3 runs to 13 residues. The CDR3 nucleotides are TGTGCCAGCAGGATACAGGGGGGTACTGAAGCTTTCTTT. Its translation is CASRIQGGTEAFF.

This clonotype occurred many times. V usage is TRBV18 and J usage is TRBJ1-5, with D possibly TRBD1 on 6 matching bases. Germline V gene lookup returns CDR1 KGHSH and CDR2 LQKENI. Trimming shortened V by 2 bases and J by 4 bases, and 15 bases separated the two germline ends. The CDR3 sequence is 16 residues long. The CDR3 nucleotides are TGTGCCAGCTCACCAAGGGCAGGGGTAGGGAATCAGCCCCAGCATTTT. The encoded protein is CASSPRAGVGNQPQHF.

This clonotype was seen a few times. A junction boundary mismatches the germline segment, possibly from a read error. The chain combines TRBV6-2 or TRBV6-3 with TRBJ1-4; D is uncertain. The CDR3 extends over 11 amino acids. Germline V gene lookup returns CDR1 MNHEY and CDR2 SVGEGT. The CDR3 nucleotides read TGTGCCAGCAGCGACGGTGGAAAACTGCTTTTT. As protein: CASSDGGKLLF.

This clonotype was counted at least ten times. This chain joins TRBV28 and TRBJ2-5; TRBD1 aligns across 12 bases. V was clipped by 5 bases and J by 5 bases; unmatched bases: 9. This CDR3 has 16 amino acids. Germline CDR1 and CDR2: MDHEN and SYDVKM. This CDR3 is CASSGVGQGAQETQYF. As DNA, the CDR3 is TGTGCCAGCAGTGGAGTGGGACAGGGGGCCCAGGAGACCCAGTACTTC.

This clonotype occurred many times. The rearrangement joins TRBV10-1 to TRBJ1-6, with no clear D. The CDR3 covers 14 residues. V lost 6 bases, J lost 7 bases, and 13 bases lay in between. The germline CDR1 and CDR2 sequences are WNHNN and SYGVQD (reference sequence). CDR3 loop: CASRGTGGNSPLHF. In DNA form, the CDR3 reads TGCGCCAGCAGGGGTACTGGAGGAAATTCACCCCTCCACTTT.

This clonotype was observed many times. The chain links TRBV14 to TRBJ1-1; D is perhaps TRBD1 (5 bases). The V end lost 4 bases, the J end lost 1 base, and 10 bases lay between the germline ends. The CDR3 spans 14 residues. CDR1 is SGHDN, CDR2 FVKESK, per germline. CDR3 nucleotide sequence: TGTGCCAGCAGCCCTAGAACAGGGAACACTGAAGCTTTCTTT. It encodes CASSPRTGNTEAFF.

This clonotype was found many times. A single base separates this from a much larger clone, so it may be a read error. This chain joins TRBV20-1 and TRBJ1-2; TRBD1 might be the D (6 bases). Trimming left V 4 bases short and J 2 bases short, with 20 bases between. This CDR3 is built from 16 residues. Germline loops: CDR1 DFQATT, CDR2 SNEGSKA (reference sequence). CDR3 in DNA: TGCAGTGCTACCCCGAGGGCGGGGGGCGCGAACTATGGCTACACCTTC. This sequence encodes CSATPRAGGANYGYTF.

About this clonotype itself: It may be a read error: a sequence one base away is much more abundant. This likely comes from a read error, as the CDR3 has no conserved phenylalanine or tryptophan at its end. The chain uses TRBV16 and TRBJ2-1; 7 bases align to TRBD2. CDR1 KGHSY and CDR2 FQNENV come from the germline V gene. This CDR3 region has 14 residues. V lost 1 base to trimming and J lost 6 bases; unmatched junction nucleotides: 3. The CDR3 here is CASSQFTGGNEQFS. The CDR3 DNA sequence: TGTGCCAGCAGCCAATTCACGGGGGGCAATGAGCAGTTCTCC.

In its sample, this clonotype was seen many times. This chain connects TRBV24-1 to TRBJ2-3; 8 positions agree with TRBD2. Germline CDR1 is KGHDR and CDR2 is SFDVKD. Unmatched junction bases numbered 4, after V lost 5 bases and J lost 7 bases. This CDR3 is built from 13 residues. As DNA, the CDR3 is TGTGCCACCAGTGGCCCGGGGGGGAATACGCAGTATTTT. It codes for CATSGPGGNTQYF.

This clonotype was seen at least ten times. The chain carries TRBV6-2 or TRBV6-3 and TRBJ2-3; D perhaps matches TRBD2 (6 bases). V was shortened by 0 bases and J by 6 bases, with 13 bases between the two germline ends. CDR1 and CDR2 from the germline V gene are MNHEY and SVGEGT. This CDR3 is built from 15 residues. The CDR3 DNA reads TGTGCCAGCAGTTACTCGGGACTGAAGACGGATACGCAGTATTTT. This gives the protein CASSYSGLKTDTQYF.

This clonotype has a count of ten or more. The V call is TRBV5-1, the J call TRBJ2-1; 8 bases match TRBD2. The germline V gene encodes CDR1 SGHRS and CDR2 YFSETQ. V dropped 4 bases and J dropped 1; count of bases not matched to a gene: 4. CDR3 length: 15 amino acids. CDR3 in amino acids: CASSNSGKSYNEQFF. As DNA, the CDR3 is TGCGCCAGCAGCAATAGCGGGAAGTCCTACAATGAGCAGTTCTTC.

This clonotype was recorded many times. The genes are TRBV5-1 and TRBJ2-2; TRBD2 matches 14 bases. The V and J ends lost 4 bases and 1 base, in that order; junction bases with no gene match: 3. This CDR3 spans 17 amino acids. Germline V gene sequence: CDR1 SGHRS, CDR2 YFSETQ. The CDR3: CASSRGLAGVNTGELFF. CDR3 DNA: TGCGCCAGCAGCAGGGGACTAGCGGGGGTGAACACCGGGGAGCTGTTTTTT.

Regarding this clonotype: Germline is not matched at one junction end, which may reflect a read error. V gene TRBV6-2 or TRBV6-3 combines with J gene TRBJ2-5, with D tentatively TRBD2 (6 bases). Germline CDR1 reads MNHEY; CDR2 reads SVGEGT. The CDR3 has 15 residues. Here the CDR3 reads CASSLALDIQEAQYF. Here the CDR3 DNA reads TGTGCCAGCAGCCTAGCGCTAGACATCCAAGAGGCCCAGTACTTC.

In this sample, this clonotype turned up many times. The rearrangement joins TRBV7-9 to TRBJ1-2; D may be TRBD1 (6 bases). Germline-derived CDR1 and CDR2 are SEHNR and FQNEAQ (reference sequence). The V end was cut by 7 bases, the J end by 0 bases, with 12 bases between. The CDR3 runs to 14 residues. Here the CDR3 DNA reads TGTGCCAGCACACCGGGACAAGCTAACTATGGCTACACCTTC. Translating it yields CASTPGQANYGYTF.

The chain employs TRBV20-1 and TRBJ1-1, with D possibly matching TRBD1 (6 bases). V gave up 2 bases and J gave up 5 bases, with 12 bases separating them. Germline V gives CDR1 DFQATT, CDR2 SNEGSKA (reference sequence). There are 13 residues in the CDR3. CDR3 sequence (DNA): TGCAGTGCTAGAAAAGGGGGGGGAACTGAAGCTTTCTTT. Residues: CSARKGGGTEAFF.

This clonotype was recorded at least ten times. The V and J genes are TRBV19 and TRBJ1-6, with D possibly being TRBD1 (5 bases). The CDR3 is 14 residues long. Germline V gene sequence: CDR1 LNHDA, CDR2 SQIVND (reference sequence). Between the trimmed V and J ends, which lost 8 bases and 10 bases, there was a span of 18 bases. The CDR3 nucleotides read TGTGCCAGTGGAATGGGGGAAGAGCGGTCACCCCTCCACTTT. Translated: CASGMGEERSPLHF. Together with reference TRBV19 and TRBJ1-6, the CDR3 gives the full variable domain: DGGITQSPKYLFRKEGQNVTLSCEQNLNHDAMYWYRQDPGQGLRLIYYSQIVNDFQKGDIAEGYSVSREKKESFPLTVTSAQKNPTAFYLCASGMGEERSPLHFGNGTRLTVT.

This clonotype came up many times. The chain carries TRBV29-1 and TRBJ2-7; TRBD2 might be the D (6 bases). CDR1 is SQVTM and CDR2 is ANQGSEA in the germline V gene. V lost 4 bases to trimming and J lost 6 bases, with 13 bases between them. The CDR3 runs 12 residues. This CDR3 is CSVARELSEQYF. For the CDR3, the DNA is TGCAGCGTTGCTCGGGAGTTATCCGAGCAGTACTTC.

This clonotype was counted at least ten times. This sequence joins TRBV24-1 and TRBJ2-3; 12 positions agree with TRBD2. Germline CDR1 KGHDR, CDR2 SFDVKD. V was clipped by 5 bases and J by 8 bases; unmatched bases: 4. The CDR3 is 14 amino acids. This CDR3 is CATSASGGAVTQYF. The CDR3 DNA is TGTGCCACCAGTGCTAGCGGGGGGGCTGTTACGCAGTATTTT.

This clonotype was seen at least ten times. J is TRBJ2-1 and V is TRBV5-1, with 10 bases that match TRBD2. The trim removed 3 bases at V and 6 bases at J, leaving 9 bases unmatched. Germline V gives CDR1 SGHRS, CDR2 YFSETQ. There are 16 residues in the CDR3. DNA for the CDR3: TGCGCCAGCAGCTCCTCTCTCAGACTAGCGGGCAATGAGCAGTTCTTC. It codes for CASSSSLRLAGNEQFF. The complete variable domain, with remaining parts taken from reference TRBV5-1 and TRBJ2-1, reads KAGVTQTPRYLIKTRGQQVTLSCSPISGHRSVSWYQQTPGQGLQFLFEYFSETQRNKGNFPGRFSGRQFSNSRSEMNVSTLELGDSALYLCASSSSLRLAGNEQFFGPGTRLTVL.

This clonotype was recorded at least ten times. This rearrangement joins TRBV19 to TRBJ1-1, with TRBD1 identical over 9 bases. The germline V gene encodes CDR1 LNHDA and CDR2 SQIVND (reference sequence). The CDR3 is made up of 16 amino acids. J was trimmed by 1 base and V by 4 bases; bases with no gene match: 7. The CDR3: CASSRFGQGKNTEAFF. CDR3 DNA: TGTGCCAGTAGTAGATTCGGACAGGGGAAGAACACTGAAGCTTTCTTT.